This T cell receptor (beta chain) was documented in a study of beta chain features in type 1 diabetes. Regarding the study as a whole: Patients with type 1 diabetes carried fewer insertions and had more deletions at their VDJ junctions.

Concerning this clone itself: Its cognate antigen is unknown.

The isolated RNA, all of it, was reverse transcribed, so expressed TCRB transcripts were what got sequenced. Measured with immunoSEQ multiplex PCR; TCRdb has only the in-frame clones, and not every one. The data contain hundreds of thousands of clones, roughly a sixth of them seen just once; the ten biggest clones take up around 0.02%. This CDR3 region has 14 residues. Germline V lookup: CDR1 PRHDT, CDR2 FYEKMQ (reference sequence). The sequenced sample consisted of naive CD4+ T cells from blood. This TCR came from a woman aged 18-35 years in good health. This sequence joins TRBV13 and TRBJ2-5, with 7 bases aligning to TRBD1. The J call may be incorrect, as the DNA end agrees better with TRBJ2-7. CDR3 amino acids: CASSAYRGSYEQYF. CDR3 coding DNA: TGTGCCAGCAGTGCCTACAGGGGAAGCTACGAGCAGTACTTC.